This T cell receptor (beta chain) comes out of a study of T cells after posttransplantation cyclophosphamide. Points from the study as a whole: After PTCy, TRB diversity resembled that of CNI/methotrexate controls. Skin or GI-infiltrating T cells shared few TRB sequences with blood.

Data came from immunoSEQ multiplex PCR; TCRdb stores just in-frame clones and leaves some out. The sample shows tens of thousands of clones, approximately 78% of them seen only once. A marrow graft followed busulfan-fludarabine conditioning, with cyclophosphamide on days +3 and +4. On this clone itself: What it binds is not known.

The TCR originated in a female patient in her forties who received an allogeneic stem cell transplant from a related donor, was CMV-positive, and had no GVHD. Some T cells may originate from the graft donor. This specimen consisted of CD4+ T cells sorted from blood, obtained roughly 1,900 days after a stem cell transplant with posttransplant cyclophosphamide.

CDR3 sequence: CASSSLVGTGMPYEQYF. Here the CDR3 DNA reads TGTGCCAGCAGTAGTTTAGTTGGAACAGGGATGCCCTACGAGCAGTACTTC. The V gene is TRBV27, the J gene TRBJ2-7; a weak D match, TRBD1 (6 bases). The V gene lost 5 bases and the J gene lost 2 bases, with 22 bases spanning the gap. Per germline, CDR1 MNHEY and CDR2 SMNVEV (reference sequence). The CDR3 spans 17 residues.